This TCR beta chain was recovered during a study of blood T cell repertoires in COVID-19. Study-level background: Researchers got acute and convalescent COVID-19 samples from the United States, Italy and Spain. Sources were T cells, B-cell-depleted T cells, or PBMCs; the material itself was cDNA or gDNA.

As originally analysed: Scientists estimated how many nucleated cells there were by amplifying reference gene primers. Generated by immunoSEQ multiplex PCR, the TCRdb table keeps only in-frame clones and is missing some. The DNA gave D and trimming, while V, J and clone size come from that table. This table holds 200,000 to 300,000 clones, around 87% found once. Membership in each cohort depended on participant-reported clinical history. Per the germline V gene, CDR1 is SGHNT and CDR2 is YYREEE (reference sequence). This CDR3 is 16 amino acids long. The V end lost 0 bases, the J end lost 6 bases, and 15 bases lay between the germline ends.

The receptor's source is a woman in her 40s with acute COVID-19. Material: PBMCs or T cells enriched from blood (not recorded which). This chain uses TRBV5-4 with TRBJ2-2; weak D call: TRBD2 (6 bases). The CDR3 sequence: CASSLAGGRLSGELFF. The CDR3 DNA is TGTGCCAGCAGCTTGGCCGGGGGACGGCTTTCCGGGGAGCTGTTTTTT. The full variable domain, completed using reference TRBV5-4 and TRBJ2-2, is ETGVTQSPTHLIKTRGQQVTLRCSSQSGHNTVSWYQQALGQGPQFIFQYYREEENGRGNFPPRFSGLQFPNYSSELNVNALELDDSALYLCASSLAGGRLSGELFFGEGSRLTVL.